The T cell receptor (beta chain) described here comes from a study of Graves' ophthalmopathy and Graves' hyperthyroidism. Study-wide background: The blood sample was drawn at first diagnosis and before any treatment.

A single count supports this clonotype. The antigen is not known. A much larger clone lies one base from this, so it may be a read error. Using RNA transcripts, the TCR beta CDR3 regions were amplified. HTBI primers were employed in first-round RT-PCR, then a second-round multiplex PCR followed. TCRdb re-called the multiplex PCR reads through MiXCR, storing one row per CDR3 protein. The profile shows under 250,000 distinct CDR3 sequences, roughly 21% of them singletons. Study conclusions and caveats: A classifier, a 13-signature model, separated ophthalmopathy from stable hyperthyroidism with approximately 88% sensitivity and around 80% specificity. Thyroid clonotypes that were expanded above 0.001 frequency mostly also appeared in blood.

Active ophthalmopathy (CAS at least 3, NOSPECS at least 4), lasting under 3 months. This CDR3 spans 13 amino acids. Germline V gene data show CDR1 as SNHLY and CDR2 as FYNNEI. This chain uses TRBV2 with TRBJ1-5, with D unclear. This TCR was recovered from a woman aged 45-65 years with Graves' ophthalmopathy. Sequencing was done on a sample of peripheral blood. As DNA, the CDR3 is TGTGCCGGCAGCATACATAGCAATCAGCCCCAGCATTTT. This codes for CAGSIHSNQPQHF.